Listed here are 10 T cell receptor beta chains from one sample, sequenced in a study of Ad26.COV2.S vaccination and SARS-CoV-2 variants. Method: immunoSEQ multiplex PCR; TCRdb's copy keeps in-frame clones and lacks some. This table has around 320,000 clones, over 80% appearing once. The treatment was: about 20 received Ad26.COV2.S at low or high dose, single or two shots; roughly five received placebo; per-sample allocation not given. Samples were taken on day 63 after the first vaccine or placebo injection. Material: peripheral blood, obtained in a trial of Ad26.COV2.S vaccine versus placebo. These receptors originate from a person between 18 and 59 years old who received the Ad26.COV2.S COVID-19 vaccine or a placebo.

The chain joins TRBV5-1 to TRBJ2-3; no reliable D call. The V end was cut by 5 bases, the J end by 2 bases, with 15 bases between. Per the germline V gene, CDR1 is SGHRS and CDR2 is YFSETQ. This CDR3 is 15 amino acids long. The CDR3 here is CASRGNPGHTDTQYF. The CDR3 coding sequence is TGCGCCAGCAGGGGGAACCCGGGTCACACAGATACGCAGTATTTT.

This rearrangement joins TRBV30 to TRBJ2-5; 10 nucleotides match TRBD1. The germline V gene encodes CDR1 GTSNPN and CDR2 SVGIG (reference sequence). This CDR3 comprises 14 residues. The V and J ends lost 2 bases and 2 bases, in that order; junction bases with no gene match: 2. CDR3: CAWSWGQGQETQYF. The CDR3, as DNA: TGTGCCTGGAGTTGGGGACAGGGGCAAGAGACCCAGTACTTC.

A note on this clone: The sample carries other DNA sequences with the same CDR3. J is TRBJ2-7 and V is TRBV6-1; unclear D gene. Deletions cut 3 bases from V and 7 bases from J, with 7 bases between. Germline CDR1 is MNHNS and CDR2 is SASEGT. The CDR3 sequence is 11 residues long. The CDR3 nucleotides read TGTGCCAGCAGTGACCCGTGGGAGCAGTACTTC. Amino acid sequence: CASSDPWEQYF.

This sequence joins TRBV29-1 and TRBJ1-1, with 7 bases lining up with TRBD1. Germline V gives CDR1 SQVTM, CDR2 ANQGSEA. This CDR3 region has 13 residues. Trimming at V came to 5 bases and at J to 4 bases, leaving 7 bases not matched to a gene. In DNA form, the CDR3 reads TGCAGCGTTTCGACAGGGTCCGGCACTGAAGCTTTCTTT. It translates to CSVSTGSGTEAFF.

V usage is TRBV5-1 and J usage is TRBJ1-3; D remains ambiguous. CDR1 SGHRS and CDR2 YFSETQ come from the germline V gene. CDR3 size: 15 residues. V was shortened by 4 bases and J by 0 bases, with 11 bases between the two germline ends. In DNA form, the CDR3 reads TGCGCCAGCAGCATCGGACGGCCCTCTGGAAACACCATATATTTT. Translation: CASSIGRPSGNTIYF.

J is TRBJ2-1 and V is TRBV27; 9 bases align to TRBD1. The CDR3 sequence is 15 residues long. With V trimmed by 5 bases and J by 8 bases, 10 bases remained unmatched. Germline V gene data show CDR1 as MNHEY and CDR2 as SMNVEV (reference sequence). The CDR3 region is CASSDPGTGSHEQFF. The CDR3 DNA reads TGTGCCAGCAGTGATCCCGGGACAGGGTCCCATGAGCAGTTCTTC.

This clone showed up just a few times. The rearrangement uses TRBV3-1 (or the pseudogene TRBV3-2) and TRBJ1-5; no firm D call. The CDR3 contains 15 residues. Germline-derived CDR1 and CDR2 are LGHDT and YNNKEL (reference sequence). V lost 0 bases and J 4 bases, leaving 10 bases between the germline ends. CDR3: CASSQDRAGNQPQHF. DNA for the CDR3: TGTGCCAGCAGCCAAGATAGGGCGGGAAATCAGCCCCAGCATTTT.

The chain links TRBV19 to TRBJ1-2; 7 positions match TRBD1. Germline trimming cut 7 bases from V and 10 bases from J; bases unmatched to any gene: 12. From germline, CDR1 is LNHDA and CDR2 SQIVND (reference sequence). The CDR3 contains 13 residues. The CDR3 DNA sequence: TGTGCCAGTACCCCAGACAGGGAGAAGCTCTACACCTTC. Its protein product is CASTPDREKLYTF. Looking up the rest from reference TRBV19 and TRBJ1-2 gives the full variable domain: DGGITQSPKYLFRKEGQNVTLSCEQNLNHDAMYWYRQDPGQGLRLIYYSQIVNDFQKGDIAEGYSVSREKKESFPLTVTSAQKNPTAFYLCASTPDREKLYTFGSGTRLTVV.

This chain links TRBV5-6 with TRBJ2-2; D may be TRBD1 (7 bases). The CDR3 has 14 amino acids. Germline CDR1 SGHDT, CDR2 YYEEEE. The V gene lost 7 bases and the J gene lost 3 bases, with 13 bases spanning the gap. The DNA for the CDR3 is TGTGCCAGCGGCAGGGGGAGGTACACCGGGGAGCTGTTTTTT. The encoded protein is CASGRGRYTGELFF.

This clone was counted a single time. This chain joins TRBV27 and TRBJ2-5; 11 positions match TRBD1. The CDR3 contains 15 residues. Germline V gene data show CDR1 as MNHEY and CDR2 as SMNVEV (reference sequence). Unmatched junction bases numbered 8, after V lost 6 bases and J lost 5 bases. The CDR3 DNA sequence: TGTGCCAGCAGCACGGACAGGGGGCGCCGGGAGACCCAGTACTTC. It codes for CASSTDRGRRETQYF.